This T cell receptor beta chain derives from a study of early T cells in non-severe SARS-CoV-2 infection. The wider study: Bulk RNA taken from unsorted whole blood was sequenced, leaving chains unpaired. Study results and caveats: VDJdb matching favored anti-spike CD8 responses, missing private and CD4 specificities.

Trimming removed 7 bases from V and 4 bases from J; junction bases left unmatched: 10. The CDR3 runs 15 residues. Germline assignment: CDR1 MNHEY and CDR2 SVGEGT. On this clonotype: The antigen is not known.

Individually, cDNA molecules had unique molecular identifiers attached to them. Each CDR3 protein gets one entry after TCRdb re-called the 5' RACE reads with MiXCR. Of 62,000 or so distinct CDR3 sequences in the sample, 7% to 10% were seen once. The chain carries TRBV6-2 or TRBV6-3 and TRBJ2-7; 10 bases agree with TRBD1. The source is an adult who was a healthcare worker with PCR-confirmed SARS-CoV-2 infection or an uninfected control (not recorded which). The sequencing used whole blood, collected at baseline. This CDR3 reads CASKRPGTGVYEQYF. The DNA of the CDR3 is TGTGCCAGCAAGCGGCCCGGGACAGGGGTGTACGAGCAGTACTTC.